This T cell receptor (beta chain) was found in a study of OX40 agonist ivuxolimab in advanced cancers. Study-wide context: Across the patients, intravenous ivuxolimab was delivered every 2 weeks at 0.01 to 10 mg/kg.

The timepoints at which blood was sampled were baseline, cycle 4 day 1, and cycle 7 day 1. Assay: immunoSEQ multiplex PCR; the TCRdb copy retains only in-frame clones and omits some. This sample has approximately 30,000 clones; 75% to 95% occur once, and the top ten carry about 24%. To note about this clone: Its specificity is not known.

Trimming removed 5 bases from V and 7 bases from J; junction bases left unmatched: 18. The CDR3 is 18 amino acids. Germline-derived CDR1 and CDR2 are SGHVS and FQNEAQ. Study results and limitations: In CD8+ T cells, expanded clones were on average more numerous than in CD4+.

Sequences were derived from CD4+ or CD8+ T cells sorted from blood, sampled in a trial of the OX40 agonist ivuxolimab. The V gene is TRBV7-8, the J gene TRBJ2-7, with 12 positions matching TRBD2. The sequence was collected from an adult with an advanced solid tumor such as melanoma, head and neck, liver or kidney cancer. This CDR3 reads CASSPPQGLAGSGGEQYF. CDR3 in DNA: TGTGCCAGCAGCCCGCCGCAGGGACTAGCGGGCTCAGGGGGGGAGCAGTACTTC.